The 14 T cell receptor beta chains below were found in one sample sequenced in a study of tissue T cells after allogeneic stem cell transplantation. Only in-frame clones appear in the TCRdb table, and some are missing; sequencing was by immunoSEQ multiplex PCR. There are about 1,500 clones in the sample; approximately 80% occur only once, and under 15% lies in the top ten. The specimen comprised spleen tissue, sampled at autopsy. The receptors were gathered from a male patient aged 35-70 years with steroid-refractory graft-versus-host disease after an allogeneic stem cell transplant. The graft donor may be the source of some T cells.

The rearrangement links TRBV5-6 to TRBJ1-1; 9 positions match TRBD1. CDR3 length: 14 residues. V trimming: 10 bases; J trimming: 3 bases; junction bases outside the gene matches: 10. Germline lookup yields CDR1 SGHDT and CDR2 YYEEEE. The CDR3 sequence is CAGTQGARDTEAFF. The CDR3 DNA sequence: TGTGCCGGAACACAGGGGGCGAGAGACACTGAAGCTTTCTTT.

J is TRBJ2-7 and V is TRBV4-2, with 8 bases lining up with TRBD2. J lost 3 bases, V lost 8 bases, and 12 bases had no gene match. In germline, CDR1 is LGHNA, CDR2 YNFKEQ. The CDR3 is 15 amino acids. The CDR3 loop reads CASAQDGTRIYEQYF. The CDR3 nucleotides read TGTGCCAGCGCCCAAGATGGGACTAGAATCTACGAGCAGTACTTC.

The CDR3 protein is CASSHEGTGYTEAFF. CDR3 bases: TGTGCCAGCAGCCATGAGGGAACGGGGTACACTGAAGCTTTCTTT. The chain employs TRBV3-1 (or the pseudogene TRBV3-2) and TRBJ1-1, with unresolved D. V lost 3 bases and J 3 bases, leaving 14 bases between the germline ends. This CDR3 comprises 15 residues. The V gene's germline CDR1 is LGHDT and CDR2 YNNKEL (reference sequence).

The chain joins TRBV28 to TRBJ1-5; TRBD1 aligns across 12 bases. The CDR3 loop spans 16 amino acids. The V segment lost 3 bases and the J segment 6 bases; nucleotides outside the gene matches: 6. In germline, CDR1 is MDHEN, CDR2 SYDVKM. CDR3 in DNA: TGTGCCAGCAGTTTCGGGACAGGGGGCGCCGGTCAGCCCCAGCATTTT. It codes for CASSFGTGGAGQPQHF.

This clone has just a few counts. The chain links TRBV10-1 to TRBJ2-1, with TRBD2 identical over 7 bases. This CDR3 has 14 amino acids. V lost 6 bases, J lost 7 bases, and 9 bases stayed unmatched. Germline-derived CDR1 and CDR2 are WNHNN and SYGVQD (reference sequence). As DNA, the CDR3 is TGCGCCAGCAGCCGGGACTACTCACGGAATGAGCAGTTCTTC. This codes for CASSRDYSRNEQFF.

V gene TRBV18 combines with J gene TRBJ2-3; 9 bases are shared with TRBD1. The CDR3 runs to 16 residues. V shed 3 bases, J shed 5 bases, and the junction held 9 bases outside the gene matches. Germline V gene data show CDR1 as KGHSH and CDR2 as LQKENI. The CDR3 bases are TGTGCCAGCTCACCCTTGGGACAGGGAGGGAAAGATACGCAGTATTTT. This codes for CASSPLGQGGKDTQYF.

V and J are TRBV4-1 and TRBJ2-5; 9 positions match TRBD2. The trim removed 1 base at V and 3 bases at J, leaving 9 bases unmatched. The CDR3 sequence is 17 residues long. Looked up from germline, CDR1 is MGHRA and CDR2 is YSYEKL. CDR3 residues: CASSQGGGGAPKETQYF. CDR3 sequence (DNA): TGCGCCAGCAGCCAAGGGGGCGGGGGGGCCCCGAAAGAGACCCAGTACTTC.

This rearrangement joins TRBV14 to TRBJ2-7; no definite D call. With 4 bases removed from V and 5 bases from J, the gap between germline ends came to 21 bases. CDR1 is SGHDN and CDR2 is FVKESK in the germline V gene. This CDR3 region has 16 residues. CDR3 amino acids: CASSLTTRRPSNEQYF. The CDR3 nucleotides read TGTGCCAGCAGCCTAACCACAAGACGGCCGTCCAACGAGCAGTACTTC.

This clone was counted between two and nine times. V gene TRBV5-5 combines with J gene TRBJ1-6; 9 positions match TRBD1. The CDR3 is 16 residues long. Looked up from germline, CDR1 is SGHKS and CDR2 is YYEKEE (reference sequence). The V and J ends lost 4 bases and 9 bases, in that order; junction bases with no gene match: 11. For the CDR3, the DNA is TGTGCCAGCAGCATATACGACAGGGGGTTGTTTTCACCCCTCCACTTT. Its protein product is CASSIYDRGLFSPLHF. Drawing the rest from reference TRBV5-5 and TRBJ1-6, the complete variable domain is DAGVTQSPTHLIKTRGQQVTLRCSPISGHKSVSWYQQVLGQGPQFIFQYYEKEERGRGNFPDRFSARQFPNYSSELNVNALLLGDSALYLCASSIYDRGLFSPLHFGNGTRLTVT.

This sequence joins TRBV27 and TRBJ2-2; tentatively, D is TRBD1 or TRBD2 (5 bases each). CDR3 size: 13 residues. V lost 2 bases to trimming and J lost 8 bases, with 9 bases between them. Germline assignment: CDR1 MNHEY and CDR2 SMNVEV (reference sequence). The CDR3 loop reads CASSLSREGELFF. Here the CDR3 DNA reads TGTGCCAGCAGTTTAAGCAGGGAGGGGGAGCTGTTTTTT.

This sequence joins TRBV6-5 and TRBJ2-3; 7 positions agree with TRBD1. Germline loops: CDR1 MNHEY, CDR2 SVGAGI. The CDR3 spans 14 residues. V was clipped by 7 bases and J by 4 bases; unmatched bases: 8. The CDR3 DNA follows: TGTGCCAGCATGTACCAGGGGGTCGCAGATACGCAGTATTTT. This sequence encodes CASMYQGVADTQYF.

In this sample, this clone is large. The chain recombines TRBV5-8 with TRBJ2-1, with D perhaps TRBD2 (5 bases). V dropped 3 bases and J dropped 3 bases, with 7 bases sitting between them. This CDR3 contains 13 residues. In germline, CDR1 is SGHTS, CDR2 YDEGEE. The CDR3 loop reads CASSYGLYNEQFF. The CDR3, as DNA: TGTGCCAGCAGCTACGGACTCTACAATGAGCAGTTCTTC.

This chain joins TRBV11-2 and TRBJ2-5, with no clear D. This CDR3 spans 15 amino acids. V gave up 3 bases and J gave up 3 bases, with 14 bases separating them. The V gene's germline CDR1 is SGHAT and CDR2 FQNNGV. The CDR3 reads CASSLGIETKETQYF. The CDR3 DNA sequence: TGTGCCAGCAGCTTGGGAATAGAAACTAAAGAGACCCAGTACTTC.

The chain carries TRBV7-3 and TRBJ2-7; the match to TRBD2 covers 11 bases. The CDR3 runs to 14 residues. Germline trimming cut 4 bases from V and 3 bases from J; bases unmatched to any gene: 2. CDR1 and CDR2 from the germline V gene are SGHTA and FQGTGA. The DNA of the CDR3 is TGTGCCAGCAGCTCTAGCGGGGGGAGCTACGAGCAGTACTTC. This encodes CASSSSGGSYEQYF.